Each of the 16 T cell receptor beta chains below was sequenced from the same sample in a study of cytomegalovirus exposure and HLA in healthy donors (dated 2017 in TCRdb). Libraries came from the immunoSEQ multiplex PCR assay. For the multiplex PCR, a mixture combining 60 forward primers for TCR Vbeta segments and 13 reverse primers for TCR Jbeta segments was used. This is the immuneACCESS table as TCRdb keeps it, with only in-frame sequences that have V and J called. A part of the clones is gone; compared with another copy, unresolved V genes explain less than half, and the rest is unexplained. The sample table contains about 85,000 clones; only one count was recorded for roughly 80% of them. Of the sample, 32% is held by the ten largest clones. The sample was PBMCs. These receptors all come from a man between 50 and 59 years old in good health and CMV-seropositive.

V and J are TRBV15 and TRBJ2-5; TRBD1 is a possible D gene (6 bases). This CDR3 has 15 residues. Deletions cut 3 bases from V and 5 bases from J, with 16 bases between. In germline, CDR1 is LNHNV, CDR2 YYDKDF (reference sequence). CDR3 region: CATSRVTGSGETQYF. CDR3 sequence (DNA): TGTGCCACCAGCAGGGTAACAGGGTCGGGGGAGACCCAGTACTTC.

V is TRBV5-5 and J is TRBJ1-4; no clear D. Germline lookup yields CDR1 SGHKS and CDR2 YYEKEE (reference sequence). V gave up 0 bases and J gave up 5 bases, with 11 bases separating them. The CDR3 runs to 15 residues. CDR3 nucleotide sequence: TGTGCCAGCAGCTTGGGGGCTGGTGGAAATGAAAAACTGTTTTTT. This translates into CASSLGAGGNEKLFF.

The chain has TRBV5-1 and TRBJ2-3; D ambiguous. Germline CDR1 is SGHRS and CDR2 is YFSETQ. Trimming shortened V by 1 base and J by 2 bases, and 8 bases separated the two germline ends. The CDR3 has 14 amino acids. The CDR3 DNA reads as TGCGCCAGCAGCTTGACGGGTGTCACAGATACGCAGTATTTT. Protein sequence: CASSLTGVTDTQYF.

This sequence joins TRBV6-1 and TRBJ2-7; perhaps TRBD2 as D (6 bases). The V and J ends lost 3 bases and 4 bases respectively, with 13 bases between them. This CDR3 region has 14 residues. Germline loops: CDR1 MNHNS, CDR2 SASEGT. CDR3 amino acids: CASSDYPTSYEQYF. The CDR3 region has the DNA TGTGCCAGCAGTGACTACCCGACTAGTTACGAGCAGTACTTC.

CDR3 in amino acids: CAWSGYQAETQYF. Written as DNA, the CDR3 is TGTGCCTGGAGTGGGTACCAAGCCGAGACCCAGTACTTC. This rearrangement joins TRBV30 to TRBJ2-5; D unclear. Trimming left V 1 base short and J 5 bases short, with 11 bases between. This CDR3 region has 13 residues. Germline V gene sequence: CDR1 GTSNPN, CDR2 SVGIG (reference sequence).

This chain links TRBV30 with TRBJ1-2; D call uncertain. Germline V gives CDR1 GTSNPN, CDR2 SVGIG (reference sequence). The CDR3 is 12 amino acids. Trimming took off 5 bases at V and 2 bases at J, with 9 bases between the two ends. The CDR3 DNA is TGTGCCTGGGACGGGGTGAACTATGGCTACACCTTC. Protein product: CAWDGVNYGYTF. Full variable domain (missing parts from reference TRBV30 and TRBJ1-2): SQTIHQWPATLVQPVGSPLSLECTVEGTSNPNLYWYRQAAGRGLQLLFYSVGIGQISSEVPQNLSASRPQDRQFILSSKKLLLSDSGFYLCAWDGVNYGYTFGSGTRLTVV.

V and J are TRBV30 and TRBJ2-2, with 12 bases lining up with TRBD2. Germline V gives CDR1 GTSNPN, CDR2 SVGIG (reference sequence). The CDR3 has 15 amino acids. Germline trimming cut 3 bases from V and 8 bases from J; bases unmatched to any gene: 7. CDR3 sequence (DNA): TGTGCCTGGAGGAGACTAGCGGGAGAGATAGGGGAGCTGTTTTTT. Protein: CAWRRLAGEIGELFF.

A few counts support this clone. The chain has TRBV18 and TRBJ2-7, with a tentative D call TRBD1 (6 bases). From germline, CDR1 is KGHSH and CDR2 LQKENI. V was clipped by 2 bases and J by 2 bases, with 10 bases between them. CDR3 length: 14 residues. The CDR3 nucleotides are TGTGCCAGCTCACCAGGGGGCACCCCCTACGAGCAGTACTTC. Translation: CASSPGGTPYEQYF.

The chain recombines TRBV5-1 with TRBJ1-1; TRBD1 aligns across 8 bases. Germline lookup yields CDR1 SGHRS and CDR2 YFSETQ. CDR3 length: 16 residues. Losses at the gene ends were 2 bases for V and 1 base for J; bases not matched to a gene: 7. The CDR3 DNA reads TGCGCCAGCAGCTTCCGGGACAGGTCCACGAACACTGAAGCTTTCTTT. Translation gives CASSFRDRSTNTEAFF.

The chain employs TRBV7-6 and TRBJ1-1; 9 bases are a match to TRBD1. The CDR3 has 13 amino acids. The trim removed 3 bases at V and 6 bases at J, leaving 2 bases unmatched. Germline CDR1 and CDR2: SGHVS and FNYEAQ. The CDR3, as DNA: TGTGCCAGCAGCTTGGGGACAGGGTCTGAAGCTTTCTTT. It codes for CASSLGTGSEAFF.

This clone was counted only a few times. This chain uses TRBV5-4 with TRBJ1-5, with 7 bases that match TRBD1. CDR3 length: 15 amino acids. Germline trimming cut 5 bases from V and 1 base from J; bases unmatched to any gene: 6. In germline, CDR1 is SGHNT, CDR2 YYREEE (reference sequence). CDR3: CASSFQGGSNQPQHF. In DNA, the CDR3 is TGTGCCAGCAGTTTTCAGGGGGGAAGCAATCAGCCCCAGCATTTT.

V and J are TRBV14 and TRBJ2-7; D is possibly TRBD2 (6 bases). This CDR3 contains 15 residues. Between the trimmed V and J ends, which lost 6 bases and 4 bases, there was a span of 19 bases. Germline-derived CDR1 and CDR2 are SGHDN and FVKESK. The CDR3 sequence is CASSHLAQARYEQYF. DNA of the CDR3: TGTGCCAGCAGTCATCTAGCGCAGGCGCGGTACGAGCAGTACTTC.

The chain couples TRBV10-1 to TRBJ2-1; TRBD1 might be the D (6 bases). Trimming removed 2 bases from V and 4 bases from J, with 9 bases in between. The germline gives CDR1 WNHNN, CDR2 SYGVQD (reference sequence). CDR3 length: 14 residues. CDR3 nucleotides: TGCGCCAGCAGTGAGACCGGACAGTACAATGAGCAGTTCTTC. Translating gives CASSETGQYNEQFF.

The chain uses TRBV27 and TRBJ2-1; TRBD1 aligns across 7 bases. The CDR3 has 11 residues. Looked up from germline, CDR1 is MNHEY and CDR2 is SMNVEV (reference sequence). J was trimmed by 14 bases and V by 7 bases; bases with no gene match: 8. Here the CDR3 DNA reads TGTGCCAGCAAGAGGGACAGTTGGAAGTTCTTC. Amino acids: CASKRDSWKFF.

This clone was observed a single time. The rearrangement joins TRBV6-5 to TRBJ2-1, with TRBD2 as a possible D gene (7 bases). V lost 5 bases and J 7 bases, leaving 18 bases between the germline ends. The CDR3 is 15 residues long. In germline, CDR1 is MNHEY, CDR2 SVGAGI. Here the CDR3 DNA reads TGTGCCAGCAGTCTCTCTCCAGGGAGGGGGAATGAGCAGTTCTTC. Translated, it gives CASSLSPGRGNEQFF.

The V gene is TRBV5-1, the J gene TRBJ1-1; possible D gene TRBD1, 5 bases. The germline V gene encodes CDR1 SGHRS and CDR2 YFSETQ. CDR3 length: 15 residues. V was shortened by 4 bases and J by 4 bases, with 17 bases between the two germline ends. Here the CDR3 DNA reads TGCGCCAGCAGCCCAGAGGTCCTGGGGGGCACTGAAGCTTTCTTT. Translating gives CASSPEVLGGTEAFF. The variable domain in full, with the rest retrieved from reference TRBV5-1 and TRBJ1-1, is KAGVTQTPRYLIKTRGQQVTLSCSPISGHRSVSWYQQTPGQGLQFLFEYFSETQRNKGNFPGRFSGRQFSNSRSEMNVSTLELGDSALYLCASSPEVLGGTEAFFGQGTRLTVV.